These 3 T cell receptor beta chains were all obtained from the same sample, sequenced in a study of cytomegalovirus exposure and HLA in healthy donors. The study ran its PCR with 60 Vbeta and 13 Jbeta primers. This table comes from immunoSEQ multiplex PCR, and its TCRdb copy is limited to in-frame clones, with some not included. The sample has tens of thousands of clones, roughly two thirds seen once. The sample was PBMCs. Every receptor here comes from a woman aged 25 to 45 in good health and CMV-seronegative.

In its sample, this clone is large. The chain couples TRBV27 to TRBJ1-5; 7 positions match TRBD1. Germline lookup yields CDR1 MNHEY and CDR2 SMNVEV (reference sequence). The CDR3 has 16 residues. The J segment lost 0 bases and the V segment lost 8 bases, leaving 10 bases of the junction unmatched. The CDR3 bases are TGTGCCAGCTCCGACAGGGTTGGGGATAGCAATCAGCCCCAGCATTTT. It encodes CASSDRVGDSNQPQHF.

This chain uses TRBV10-3 with TRBJ1-1; 10 positions agree with TRBD1. CDR1 and CDR2 (germline): ENHRY, SYGVKD. The junction had 4 bases not matched to a gene; V was cut back by 6 bases and J by 3 bases. The CDR3 spans 14 residues. The CDR3 nucleotides are TGTGCCATCAGGGAGACAGGGGGCGACACTGAAGCTTTCTTT. Its translation: CAIRETGGDTEAFF.

V and J are TRBV7-3 and TRBJ2-2, with 9 bases lining up with TRBD1. The CDR3 spans 14 residues. The J segment lost 7 bases and the V segment lost 3 bases, leaving 3 bases of the junction unmatched. Germline V gives CDR1 SGHTA, CDR2 FQGTGA. This chain's CDR3 is CASSLGQGIGELFF. The CDR3, as DNA: TGTGCCAGCAGCTTGGGACAGGGCATCGGGGAGCTGTTTTTT. Supplemented by reference TRBV7-3 and TRBJ2-2, the full variable domain reads GAGVSQTPSNKVTEKGKYVELRCDPISGHTALYWYRQSLGQGPEFLIYFQGTGAADDSGLPNDRFFAVRPEGSVSTLKIQRTERGDSAVYLCASSLGQGIGELFFGEGSRLTVL.